This TCR beta chain was captured in a study of Tregs in tolerant kidney transplant recipients. TCRdb's table, derived via immunoSEQ multiplex PCR, lists solely in-frame clones and lacks some. The sample includes about 240,000 clones, roughly four fifths seen only once; the top ten take around 0.61%. The J segment lost 4 bases and the V segment lost 0 bases, leaving 5 bases of the junction unmatched. Germline V gives CDR1 KGHSH, CDR2 LQKENI. The CDR3 spans 16 residues. Unstimulated regulatory T cells (CD4+CD25+CD127-), CD4+CD25- non-regulatory cells, CD4 and CD8 cells were FACS-sorted from thawed PBMCs.

The specimen sequenced was CD4+ T cells from blood. The chain uses TRBV18 and TRBJ2-7; the match to TRBD2 covers 11 bases. The TCR comes from a human donor in good health. The CDR3 sequence: CASSPPGTSGFYEQYF. The CDR3 DNA reads TGTGCCAGCTCACCACCCGGGACTAGCGGCTTTTACGAGCAGTACTTC.